A selection of T cell receptor beta chains follows, all from one sample in a study of metastatic and nonmetastatic thyroid tumors. TCRdb re-called the PCR reads with MiXCR. The sample yields tens of thousands of clones, approximately 26% seen once. Sequencing used blood. These receptors were obtained from a male donor with papillary thyroid cancer or a benign thyroid nodule (not recorded which). Some clones in this sample may be carry-over from other donors' samples. CDR3s include the opening cysteine and the closing phenylalanine or tryptophan. D genes are given only for firm matches. Clone size appears in some rows only: once, few, many, or a class for an expanded clone.

d_call j_call v_call clone_size cdr3_nt cdr3_aa
TRBD1 TRBJ2-7 TRBV9 NA TGTGCCAGCAGCGTTCGGGACAGGGCTAGCGACGAGCAGTACTTC CASSVRDRASDEQYF
TRBD2 TRBJ2-7 TRBV7-2 NA TGTGCCAGCAGCCCCCGAGCGGGAGGCTACGAGCAGTACTTC CASSPRAGGYEQYF
TRBD1 TRBJ1-1 TRBV18 once TGTGCCAGCTCCCGGACAGGGTCTGAAGCTTTCTTT CASSRTGSEAFF
NA TRBJ1-1 TRBV30 NA TGTGCCTTGGGACAGAACACTGAAGCTTTCTTT CALGQNTEAFF
NA TRBJ2-7 TRBV7-3 many TGTGCCAGCAGCTTAGGGCCTCCTAGGAGCTCCTACGAGCAGTACTTC CASSLGPPRSSYEQYF
NA TRBJ1-2 TRBV18 NA TGTGCCAGCTCACCCGAAAGGGATAGCTATGGCTACACCTTC CASSPERDSYGYTF
NA TRBJ1-2 TRBV7-2 many TGTGCCAGCAGTGATGACAGTCTAAGTGGCTACACCTTC CASSDDSLSGYTF
NA TRBJ2-7 TRBV30 NA TGTGCCTGGGACTTAGGGTACAGGGTAGGCGAGCAGTACTTC CAWDLGYRVGEQYF
NA TRBJ2-6 TRBV16 many TGTGCCAGCAGCCAAGGCTCTGGGGCCAACGTCCTGACTTTC CASSQGSGANVLTF
NA TRBJ2-5 TRBV2 many TGTGCCAGCAGTGAAAGGAGGTCCCAAGAGACCCAGTACTTC CASSERRSQETQYF
NA TRBJ1-5 TRBV6-2/TRBV6-3 NA TGTGCCAGCAGGGGGGGTACAGCCATTGGACCCCAGCATTTT CASRGGTAIGPQHF
NA TRBJ2-7 TRBV6-1 few TGTGCCAGCAGTGAATTGAGGACGCTCTACGAGCAGTACTTC CASSELRTLYEQYF
NA TRBJ1-2 TRBV5-1 many TGCGCCAGCAGGGGGGGTGAGGCGGATGGCTACACCTTC CASRGGEADGYTF
NA TRBJ1-2 TRBV7-6 NA TGTGCCAGCAGCTACGAAGGCGTTAAGGGCTACACCTTC CASSYEGVKGYTF
TRBD1 TRBJ1-1 TRBV30 few TGTGCCTGGAGTTTGTACAGGGGGTACACTGAAGCTTTCTTT CAWSLYRGYTEAFF